The 20 T cell receptor beta chains listed next were all sequenced from one sample in a study of immune cell composition in non-small cell lung cancer. The normal lung sample lay at least 3 cm, and maximally far, from the tumour. Profiled with immunoSEQ multiplex PCR; TCRdb holds only in-frame clones, not every one. The sample includes thousands of clones, approximately 77% of them seen just once. Sequencing used non-adjacent lung tissue. Receptor source: a human donor with non-small cell lung cancer.

This chain joins TRBV7-8 and TRBJ2-3; 7 nucleotides match TRBD2. The V gene's germline CDR1 is SGHVS and CDR2 FQNEAQ. The CDR3 totals 17 residues. V was clipped by 1 base and J by 0 bases; unmatched bases: 7. CDR3 loop: CASSLVNGGTSTDTQYF. CDR3 coding DNA: TGTGCCAGCAGCTTAGTTAACGGGGGGACCAGCACAGATACGCAGTATTTT.

The chain couples TRBV10-3 to TRBJ2-2; tentatively, D is TRBD2 (5 bases). Germline CDR1 reads ENHRY; CDR2 reads SYGVKD. V lost 11 bases, J lost 6 bases, and 22 bases lay in between. The CDR3 length is 15 residues. The CDR3 DNA sequence: TGTGCCTCGATCGGGGTCCCAGAAGGTCCCGGGGAGCTGTTTTTT. Amino acids: CASIGVPEGPGELFF.

This clone is a singleton in its sample. As DNA, the CDR3 is TGTGCCAGCAGCGGACAGGGTTATAACTATGGCTACACCTTC. This translates into CASSGQGYNYGYTF. The chain combines TRBV9 with TRBJ1-2; 7 positions agree with TRBD1. The CDR3 totals 14 residues. CDR1 is SGDLS and CDR2 is YYNGEE in the germline V gene. The trim removed 3 bases at V and 1 base at J, leaving 3 bases unmatched.

J is TRBJ2-5 and V is TRBV30, with D uncertain. CDR1 and CDR2 from the germline V gene are GTSNPN and SVGIG (reference sequence). Trimming stripped 4 bases from V and 2 bases from J, with 20 bases between. This CDR3 is built from 16 residues. The CDR3 DNA is TGTGCCTGGACTAAGAATATGCAGGTCCCTCAAGAGACCCAGTACTTC. Translating gives CAWTKNMQVPQETQYF.

The chain carries TRBV7-9 and TRBJ2-7; TRBD2 aligns across 11 bases. CDR3 size: 14 residues. Germline V CDR1 and CDR2: SEHNR, FQNEAQ (reference sequence). Trimming removed 5 bases from V and 7 bases from J; junction bases left unmatched: 7. DNA of the CDR3: TGTGCCAGCAGCCCGCCCGGACTAGCGGGTGAGCAGTACTTC. It is translated as CASSPPGLAGEQYF.

The chain joins TRBV29-1 to TRBJ2-3; 12 positions agree with TRBD1. The ends lost 8 bases at V and 6 bases at J; junction bases unmatched: 12. The length of the CDR3 is 15 residues. Germline CDR1 is SQVTM and CDR2 is ANQGSEA. CDR3 residues: CSSRPSGTGGDTQYF. As DNA, the CDR3 is TGCAGCTCAAGGCCCTCCGGGACAGGGGGCGATACGCAGTATTTT.

This chain links TRBV2 with TRBJ2-2; perhaps D is TRBD1 or TRBD2 (6 bases each). This CDR3 spans 13 amino acids. V was cut by 4 bases and J by 7 bases, with 10 bases left in between. The germline V gene encodes CDR1 SNHLY and CDR2 FYNNEI. CDR3 sequence reads: CASSVADSGELFF. CDR3 bases: TGTGCCAGCAGTGTAGCGGACAGCGGGGAGCTGTTTTTT.

V and J are TRBV30 and TRBJ2-1; 7 nucleotides align to TRBD2. Looked up from germline, CDR1 is GTSNPN and CDR2 is SVGIG (reference sequence). CDR3 length: 12 amino acids. V was clipped by 0 bases and J by 14 bases; unmatched bases: 7. This CDR3 reads CAWSVLGGSEFF. The CDR3 bases are TGTGCCTGGAGTGTACTGGGAGGGTCGGAGTTCTTC.

The chain links TRBV11-3 to TRBJ2-7; 8 bases agree with TRBD1. J was trimmed by 5 bases and V by 5 bases; bases with no gene match: 20. The CDR3 is 18 residues long. Per the germline V gene, CDR1 is SGHNT and CDR2 is YENEEA. The CDR3 is CASSQGPGEGAGGHEQYF. The CDR3 nucleotides read TGTGCCAGCAGCCAAGGACCGGGAGAGGGGGCAGGGGGCCACGAGCAGTACTTC. Full variable domain (outside the CDR3, taken from reference TRBV11-3 and TRBJ2-7): EAGVVQSPRYKIIEKKQPVAFWCNPISGHNTLYWYLQNLGQGPELLIRYENEEAVDDSQLPKDRFSAERLKGVDSTLKIQPAELGDSAVYLCASSQGPGEGAGGHEQYFGPGTRLTVT.

The CDR3 nucleotides are TGTGCAAGTCGCTTAGGGGAGACTAGCGGGGGCTACGAGCAGTACTTC. Amino acids: CASRLGETSGGYEQYF. This chain uses TRBV12-2 with TRBJ2-7; the listed D gene, TRBD2, was not tested against the DNA. TRBV12-2 is annotated as a pseudogene. The CDR3 contains 16 residues.

This sequence joins TRBV18 and TRBJ2-7; maybe TRBD2 (5 bases). Trimming removed 0 bases at V and 5 bases at J, with 11 bases between. Germline V gene lookup returns CDR1 KGHSH and CDR2 LQKENI. The CDR3 extends over 14 amino acids. CDR3: CASSPPAGDDEQYF. The CDR3 DNA reads as TGTGCCAGCTCACCACCGGCGGGTGACGACGAGCAGTACTTC.

The CDR3 loop is CASTNYLSTDTQYF. CDR3 nucleotide sequence: TGTGCCAGCACCAACTACCTGAGCACAGATACGCAGTATTTT. V and J are TRBV7-2 and TRBJ2-3, with no clear D. The ends were cut back, 7 bases at V and 0 bases at J, with 11 bases in the middle. The CDR3 is 14 amino acids. Germline V CDR1 and CDR2: SGHTA, FQGNSA.

This clone turned up a few times. The genes are TRBV20-1 and TRBJ2-7; D is ambiguous. CDR3 length: 10 amino acids. Germline V gene data show CDR1 as DFQATT and CDR2 as SNEGSKA (reference sequence). With 4 bases removed from V and 5 bases from J, the gap between germline ends came to 6 bases. As DNA, the CDR3 is TGCAGTGCTAACATGAACGAGCAGTACTTC. This sequence encodes CSANMNEQYF.

This chain links TRBV4-1 with TRBJ2-3, with TRBD2 identical over 8 bases. The CDR3 is 16 amino acids. Unmatched junction bases numbered 11, after V lost 3 bases and J lost 6 bases. In germline, CDR1 is MGHRA, CDR2 YSYEKL. Here the CDR3 reads CASSQGTSSYSDTQYF. The DNA of the CDR3 is TGCGCCAGCAGCCAGGGGACTAGTTCGTACTCCGATACGCAGTATTTT.

The rearrangement links TRBV6-6 to TRBJ1-5; 7 bases map to TRBD1. Per germline, CDR1 MNHNY and CDR2 SVGAGI (reference sequence). Trimming cost V 8 bases and J 0 bases; bases outside gene matches: 7. The CDR3 spans 15 residues. The CDR3: CASGKGTDSNQPQHF. As DNA, the CDR3 is TGTGCCAGCGGTAAAGGGACAGATAGCAATCAGCCCCAGCATTTT.

CDR3 in DNA: TGTGCCAGCACCTCACAGGGGTTCAACACTGAAGCTTTCTTT. It yields the protein CASTSQGFNTEAFF. V and J are TRBV28 and TRBJ1-1; TRBD1 matches 7 bases. V dropped 7 bases and J dropped 2; count of bases not matched to a gene: 7. The CDR3 runs 14 residues. CDR1 is MDHEN, CDR2 SYDVKM, per germline.

The chain links TRBV29-1 to TRBJ1-1; D gene uncertain. The CDR3 consists of 12 residues. Trimming took 3 bases from V and 6 from J, leaving 11 bases between them. Germline CDR1 reads SQVTM; CDR2 reads ANQGSEA. The CDR3 nucleotides are TGCAGCGTTGATAAGCGGAGCGCTGAAGCTTTCTTT. Translated, it gives CSVDKRSAEAFF.

Comment on this clone: At one end the junction does not follow the germline gene, possibly because of a read error. The chain uses TRBV14 and TRBJ2-7, with 9 positions matching TRBD1. This CDR3 has 12 residues. Germline values: CDR1 SGHDN, CDR2 FVKESK. The DNA of the CDR3 is TGTGCCAGCAGCCAGTGGGACAGGGTGGTACGGTTC. This encodes CASSQWDRVVRF.

The rearrangement links TRBV29-1 to TRBJ2-3; TRBD1 matches at 7 bases. Germline V gene lookup returns CDR1 SQVTM and CDR2 ANQGSEA. With 8 bases clipped from V and 8 bases from J, the junction kept 10 bases outside the gene matches. The CDR3 is made up of 12 amino acids. The CDR3 region has the DNA TGCAGCATCAACAGGGGCGAAGGTACGCAGTATTTT. The encoded protein is CSINRGEGTQYF.

This clone was found a few times. The chain couples TRBV6-6 to TRBJ2-3, with TRBD2 as a possible D gene (5 bases). CDR1 MNHNY and CDR2 SVGAGI come from the germline V gene (reference sequence). This CDR3 region has 13 residues. Trimming pared 2 bases from V and 5 bases from J, leaving 8 bases between. The CDR3 DNA reads TGTGCCAGCAGTTACGGGAGTAAAGATACGCAGTATTTT. Amino acids: CASSYGSKDTQYF.